This T cell receptor beta chain was sequenced during a study of Ad26.COV2.S vaccination and SARS-CoV-2 variants. CDR1 and CDR2 from the germline V gene are GTSNPN and SVGIG (reference sequence). CDR3 length: 15 amino acids. Trimming at V came to 4 bases and at J to 8 bases, leaving 9 bases not matched to a gene. Sample treatment: around 19 received Ad26.COV2.S at low or high dose, single or two shots; roughly five received placebo; per-sample allocation not given. The study sampled participants on day 63 after the first vaccine or placebo injection. Produced via immunoSEQ multiplex PCR; TCRdb's table is partial and in-frame only. The sample records about 370,000 clones, 75% to 90% being singletons.

This chain links TRBV30 with TRBJ1-4; 11 bases agree with TRBD1. The sample was peripheral blood, taken in a trial of Ad26.COV2.S vaccine versus placebo. The source is a person aged 18-65 years who received the Ad26.COV2.S COVID-19 vaccine or a placebo. For the CDR3, the DNA is TGTGCCTGGAATCGTCTAGGGACAGGGGGGGAAAAACTGTTTTTT. This sequence encodes CAWNRLGTGGEKLFF.